Listed here are 6 T cell receptor beta chains from one sample, sequenced in a study of cytomegalovirus exposure and HLA in healthy donors. Amplification used 60 Vbeta primers and 13 Jbeta primers. Profiling relied on immunoSEQ multiplex PCR, and the TCRdb table lists in-frame clones only, not all of them. Of around 130,000 clones listed, 70% to 85% were seen once; the top ten hold more than 1.5%. The sequenced material came from PBMCs. The receptors come from a boy aged 5-17 years in good health and CMV-seronegative.

The rearrangement links TRBV9 to TRBJ2-1; 8 nucleotides match TRBD2. Trimming took 0 bases from V and 0 from J; bases not matched to a gene: 2. The CDR3 covers 16 residues. Germline-derived CDR1 and CDR2 are SGDLS and YYNGEE. The CDR3 DNA reads TGTGCCAGCAGCGTAGTTGGGACTAGCTCCTACAATGAGCAGTTCTTC. It encodes CASSVVGTSSYNEQFF.

The V and J genes are TRBV9 and TRBJ1-1, with a weak D call TRBD1 (5 bases). Between the trimmed V and J ends, which lost 0 bases and 6 bases, there was a span of 9 bases. The CDR3 is made up of 13 amino acids. The germline V gene encodes CDR1 SGDLS and CDR2 YYNGEE. The CDR3 spells CASSVGGDSEAFF. CDR3 sequence (DNA): TGTGCCAGCAGCGTAGGAGGGGACTCTGAAGCTTTCTTT.

This rearrangement joins TRBV7-3 to TRBJ2-1, with 14 bases identical to TRBD2. This CDR3 region has 19 residues. J lost 1 base, V lost 3 bases, and 8 bases had no gene match. Germline V CDR1 and CDR2: SGHTA, FQGTGA. In nucleotides, the CDR3 is TGTGCCAGCAGCTTCCCGGGACTAGCGGGGGCCACTTCCTACAATGAGCAGTTCTTC. This sequence encodes CASSFPGLAGATSYNEQFF.

The chain recombines TRBV30 with TRBJ2-1, with D unclear. The germline gives CDR1 GTSNPN, CDR2 SVGIG (reference sequence). CDR3 length equals 13 residues. V was cut by 0 bases and J by 9 bases, with 12 bases left in between. CDR3 DNA: TGTGCCTGGAGTGTGGTGGTGGCTAGTGAGCAGTTCTTC. Its translation: CAWSVVVASEQFF.

The chain couples TRBV19 to TRBJ2-5; 9 bases fit TRBD1. CDR3 length equals 13 residues. Unmatched junction bases numbered 4, after V lost 6 bases and J lost 5 bases. From germline, CDR1 is LNHDA and CDR2 SQIVND (reference sequence). The DNA of the CDR3 is TGTGCCAGTAGGAGGACAGGGGAGGAGACCCAGTACTTC. It codes for CASRRTGEETQYF. Supplemented by reference TRBV19 and TRBJ2-5, the full variable domain reads DGGITQSPKYLFRKEGQNVTLSCEQNLNHDAMYWYRQDPGQGLRLIYYSQIVNDFQKGDIAEGYSVSREKKESFPLTVTSAQKNPTAFYLCASRRTGEETQYFGPGTRLLVL.

The chain uses TRBV5-1 and TRBJ2-3; TRBD1 matches at 7 bases. J was trimmed by 5 bases and V by 1 base; bases with no gene match: 7. CDR3 length: 15 amino acids. CDR1 SGHRS and CDR2 YFSETQ come from the germline V gene. The CDR3 loop is CASSLRGGPRDTQYF. CDR3 in DNA: TGCGCCAGCAGCTTGCGAGGGGGCCCCAGAGATACGCAGTATTTT.